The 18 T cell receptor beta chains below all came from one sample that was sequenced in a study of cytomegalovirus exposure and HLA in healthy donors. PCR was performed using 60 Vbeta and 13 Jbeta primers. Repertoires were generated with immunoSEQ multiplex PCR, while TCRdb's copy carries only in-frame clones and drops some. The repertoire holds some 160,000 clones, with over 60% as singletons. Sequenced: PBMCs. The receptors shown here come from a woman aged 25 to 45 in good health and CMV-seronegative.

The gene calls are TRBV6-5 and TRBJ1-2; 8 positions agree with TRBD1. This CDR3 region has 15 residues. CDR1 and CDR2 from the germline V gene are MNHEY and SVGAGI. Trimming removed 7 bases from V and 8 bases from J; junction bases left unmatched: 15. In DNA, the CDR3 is TGTGCCAGCACTAGGGGTGGACAGGGAGGGAACGGCTACACCTTC. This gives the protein CASTRGGQGGNGYTF.

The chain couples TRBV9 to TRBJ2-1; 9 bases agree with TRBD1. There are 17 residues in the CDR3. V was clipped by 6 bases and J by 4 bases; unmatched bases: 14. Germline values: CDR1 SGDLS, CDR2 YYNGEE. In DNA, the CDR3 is TGTGCCAGCACACCCTTACAAGGGACAGGGAGTTACAATGAGCAGTTCTTC. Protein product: CASTPLQGTGSYNEQFF.

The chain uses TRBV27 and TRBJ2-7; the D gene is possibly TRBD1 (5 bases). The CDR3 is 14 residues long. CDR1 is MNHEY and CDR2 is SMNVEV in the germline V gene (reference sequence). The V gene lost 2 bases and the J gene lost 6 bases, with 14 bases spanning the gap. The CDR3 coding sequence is TGTGCCAGCAGTTTAAGTCCAGGGTGGGTCGAGCAGTACTTC. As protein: CASSLSPGWVEQYF.

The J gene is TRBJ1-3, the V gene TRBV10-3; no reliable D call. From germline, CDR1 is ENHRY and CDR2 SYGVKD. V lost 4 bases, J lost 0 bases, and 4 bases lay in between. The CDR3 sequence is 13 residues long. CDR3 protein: CAISGVSGNTIYF. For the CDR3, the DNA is TGTGCCATCAGTGGAGTCTCTGGAAACACCATATATTTT.

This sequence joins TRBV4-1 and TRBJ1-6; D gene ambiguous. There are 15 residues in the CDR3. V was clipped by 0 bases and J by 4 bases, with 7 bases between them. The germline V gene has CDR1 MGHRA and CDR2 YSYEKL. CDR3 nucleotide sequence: TGCGCCAGCAGCCAAGATAAACTGTATAATTCACCCCTCCACTTT. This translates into CASSQDKLYNSPLHF.

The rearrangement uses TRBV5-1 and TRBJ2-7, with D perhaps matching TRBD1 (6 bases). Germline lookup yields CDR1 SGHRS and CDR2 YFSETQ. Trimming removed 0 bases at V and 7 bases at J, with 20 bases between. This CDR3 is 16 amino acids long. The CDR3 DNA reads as TGCGCCAGCAGCTTGGCCTCACAGGGTTTAGGGTGGGAGCAGTACTTC. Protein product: CASSLASQGLGWEQYF.

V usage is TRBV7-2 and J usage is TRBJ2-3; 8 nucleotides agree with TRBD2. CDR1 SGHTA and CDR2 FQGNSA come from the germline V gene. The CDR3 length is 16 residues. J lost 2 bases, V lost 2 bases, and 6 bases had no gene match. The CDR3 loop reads CASSLWGGGTTDTQYF. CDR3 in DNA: TGTGCCAGCAGCTTATGGGGCGGGGGGACCACAGATACGCAGTATTTT.

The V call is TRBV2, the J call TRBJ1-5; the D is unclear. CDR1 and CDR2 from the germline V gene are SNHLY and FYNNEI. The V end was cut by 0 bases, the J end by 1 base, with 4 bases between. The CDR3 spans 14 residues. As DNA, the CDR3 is TGTGCCAGCAGTGAAGCCCAGAGCAATCAGCCCCAGCATTTT. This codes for CASSEAQSNQPQHF.

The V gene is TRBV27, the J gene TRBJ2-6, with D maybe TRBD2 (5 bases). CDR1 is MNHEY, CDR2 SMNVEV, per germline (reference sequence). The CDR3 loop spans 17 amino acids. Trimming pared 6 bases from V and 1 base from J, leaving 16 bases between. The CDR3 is CASSLKTTGSGANVLTF. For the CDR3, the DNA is TGTGCCAGCAGCCTAAAGACGACGGGATCTGGGGCCAACGTCCTGACTTTC.

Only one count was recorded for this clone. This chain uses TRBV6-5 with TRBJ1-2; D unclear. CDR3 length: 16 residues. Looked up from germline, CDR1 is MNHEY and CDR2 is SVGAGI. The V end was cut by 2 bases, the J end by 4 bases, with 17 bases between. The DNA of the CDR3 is TGTGCCAGCAGTTACGGGCCAGTCCCCTTGGGCTATGGCTACACCTTC. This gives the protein CASSYGPVPLGYGYTF.

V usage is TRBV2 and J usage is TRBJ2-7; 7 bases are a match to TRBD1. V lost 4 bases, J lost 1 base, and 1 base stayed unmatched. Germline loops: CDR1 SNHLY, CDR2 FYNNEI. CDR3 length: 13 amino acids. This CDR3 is CASSGDRSYEQYF. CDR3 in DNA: TGTGCCAGCAGTGGGGACAGATCCTACGAGCAGTACTTC.

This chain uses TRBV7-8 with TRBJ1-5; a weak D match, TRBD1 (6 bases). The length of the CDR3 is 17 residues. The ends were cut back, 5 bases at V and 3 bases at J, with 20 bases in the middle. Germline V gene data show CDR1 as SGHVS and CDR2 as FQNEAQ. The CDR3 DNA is TGTGCCAGCAGCCCGTATGAGGGGGGGGTTTCCAATCAGCCCCAGCATTTT. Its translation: CASSPYEGGVSNQPQHF.

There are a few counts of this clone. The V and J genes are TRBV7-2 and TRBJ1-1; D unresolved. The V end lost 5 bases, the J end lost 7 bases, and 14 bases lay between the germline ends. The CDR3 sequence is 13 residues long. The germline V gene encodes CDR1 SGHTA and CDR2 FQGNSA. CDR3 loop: CASSLRKPGEAFF. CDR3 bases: TGTGCCAGCAGCCTGCGAAAACCAGGTGAAGCTTTCTTT.

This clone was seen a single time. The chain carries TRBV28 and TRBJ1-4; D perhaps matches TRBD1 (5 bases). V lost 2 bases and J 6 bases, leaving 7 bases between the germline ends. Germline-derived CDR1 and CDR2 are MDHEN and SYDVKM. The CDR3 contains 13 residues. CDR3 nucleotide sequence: TGTGCCAGCAGTTTAGGAGGGGATGAAAAACTGTTTTTT. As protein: CASSLGGDEKLFF.

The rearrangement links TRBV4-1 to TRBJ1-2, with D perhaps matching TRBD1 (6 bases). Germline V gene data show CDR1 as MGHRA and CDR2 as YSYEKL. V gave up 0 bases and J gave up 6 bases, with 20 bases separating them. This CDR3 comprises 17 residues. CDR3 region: CASSQDSWQGKLNGYTF. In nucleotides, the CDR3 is TGCGCCAGCAGCCAAGATTCGTGGCAGGGGAAACTTAATGGCTACACCTTC.

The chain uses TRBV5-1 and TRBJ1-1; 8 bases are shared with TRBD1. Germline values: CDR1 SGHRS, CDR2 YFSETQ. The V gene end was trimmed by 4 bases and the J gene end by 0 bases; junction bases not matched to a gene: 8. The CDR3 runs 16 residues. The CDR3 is CASSPGTGAMNTEAFF. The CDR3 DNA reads TGCGCCAGCAGCCCCGGGACAGGTGCCATGAACACTGAAGCTTTCTTT.

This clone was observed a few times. The CDR3 DNA reads as TGTGCCAGCAGCTTGAGTGAGGAAAAACTGTTTTTT. Residues: CASSLSEEKLFF. The V call is TRBV11-1, the J call TRBJ1-4, with no clear D. The V end lost 3 bases, the J end lost 8 bases, and 7 bases lay between the germline ends. Germline assignment: CDR1 SGHAT and CDR2 FQDESV (reference sequence). This CDR3 is 12 amino acids long.

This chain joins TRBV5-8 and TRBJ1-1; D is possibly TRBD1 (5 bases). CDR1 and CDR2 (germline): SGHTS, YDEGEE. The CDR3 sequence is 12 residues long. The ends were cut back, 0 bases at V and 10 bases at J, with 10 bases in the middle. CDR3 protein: CASSLAGQGAFF. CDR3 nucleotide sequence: TGTGCCAGCAGCTTGGCAGGGCAGGGAGCTTTCTTT.